The T cell receptor beta chain under discussion was sequenced for a study of CD8+CD57+ T cells in acquired aplastic anemia. Patients picked for sequencing had shown CD8+CD57+ cell expansion detected by flow cytometry. No patient had been given any therapy when blood was sampled. CDR3 length: 13 amino acids. Per germline, CDR1 LNHDA and CDR2 SQIVND (reference sequence). With 4 bases clipped from V and 2 bases from J, the junction kept 2 bases outside the gene matches. For CDR3 and TCR beta VDJ profiling, genomic DNA was the template used. MiXCR was run by TCRdb on the reads, yielding one entry per CDR3 protein. The repertoire holds 150,000 to 200,000 distinct CDR3 sequences, with less than 50% as singletons. The study's findings and limits: Patients and controls had CD8+ Simpson's diversity values that were not significantly distinct. Common to patients and controls were twenty-nine CD8+ CDR3 sequences.

This clonotype was found many times. The antigen remains unidentified. This sequence originates from a human donor with aplastic anemia. V and J are TRBV19 and TRBJ2-7; 7 bases are shared with TRBD1. The sequencing sample was made of sorted CD4+, CD8+, or CD8+CD57+ T cells (not recorded which) from PBMCs. In DNA form, the CDR3 reads TGTGCCAGTAGTACGGGACAGCCCTACGAGCAGTACTTC. Protein: CASSTGQPYEQYF.